This T cell receptor (beta chain) emerged from a study of chemoradiotherapy in HPV16-positive cancers. Samples were taken several times over chemoradiotherapy. CDR1 is SGHDN, CDR2 FVKESK, per germline. The ends were cut back, 3 bases at V and 5 bases at J, with 8 bases in the middle. CDR3 size: 12 residues. Note on this clone: Its target is unknown.

Study-wide results and limits: Only a couple of HPV16-positive patients supplied the functional HPV-specificity definition. For HPV16-positive patients, expanding HPV-responsive T cells associated with longer recurrence-free survival. Candidate HPV-specific clones and E7-related TCR motifs grew in tumor during treatment.

Clones were sequenced by immunoSEQ multiplex PCR, and TCRdb holds only the in-frame ones, with some missing. Among 9,500 to 15,000 clones listed, about four fifths were seen once. The chain employs TRBV14 and TRBJ2-7; unclear D gene. This receptor was identified in a human donor with HPV-associated anogenital cancer. Specimen collection occurred from a patient who underwent chemoradiotherapy. CDR3 sequence: CASSHIINEQYF. Written as DNA, the CDR3 is TGTGCCAGCAGCCACATTATCAACGAGCAGTACTTC.